Presented here are 4 T cell receptor beta chains from one specimen sequenced in a study of blood T cell repertoires in COVID-19. Clones were sequenced by immunoSEQ multiplex PCR, and TCRdb holds only the in-frame ones, with some missing. Found here are fewer than 250,000 clones, roughly 89% of them singletons; the top ten hold approximately 6.6%. Input material: PBMCs or T cells enriched from blood (not recorded which). The source of these receptors is a middle-aged woman who had recovered from COVID-19.

The chain links TRBV7-9 to TRBJ2-7; TRBD1 matches at 11 bases. V gave up 1 base and J gave up 5 bases; unmatched junction bases: 10. Germline V gene sequence: CDR1 SEHNR, CDR2 FQNEAQ (reference sequence). CDR3 length equals 17 residues. For the CDR3, the DNA is TGTGCCAGCAGCTTAGTTCGGGTAGGGGACAGGGGGAACGAGCAGTACTTC. Translating gives CASSLVRVGDRGNEQYF.

The genes are TRBV5-6 and TRBJ2-1, with D maybe TRBD2 (5 bases). The germline V gene encodes CDR1 SGHDT and CDR2 YYEEEE. The length of the CDR3 is 15 residues. Trimming cost V 1 base and J 0 bases, with 8 bases left between them. CDR3 sequence: CASSLLGSSYNEQFF. The CDR3 DNA reads as TGTGCCAGCAGCTTGCTAGGGAGCTCCTACAATGAGCAGTTCTTC. Full variable domain (rest looked up from reference TRBV5-6 and TRBJ2-1): DAGVTQSPTHLIKTRGQQVTLRCSPKSGHDTVSWYQQALGQGPQFIFQYYEEEERQRGNFPDRFSGHQFPNYSSELNVNALLLGDSALYLCASSLLGSSYNEQFFGPGTRLTVL.

This sequence joins TRBV3-1 (or the pseudogene TRBV3-2) and TRBJ1-5, with D unresolved. The CDR3 has 13 residues. Germline V gives CDR1 LGHDT, CDR2 YNNKEL (reference sequence). The V gene lost 4 bases and the J gene lost 5 bases, with 9 bases spanning the gap. CDR3 bases: TGTGCCAGCAGCCTCCGCCGGGATCAGCCCCAGCATTTT. Protein product: CASSLRRDQPQHF.

The CDR3 region is CASRSGSGETQYF. The CDR3 DNA is TGTGCCAGCAGGAGCGGTTCCGGAGAGACCCAGTACTTC. The chain links TRBV5-4 to TRBJ2-5; a possible D gene is TRBD2 (5 bases). Looked up from germline, CDR1 is SGHNT and CDR2 is YYREEE (reference sequence). This CDR3 is 13 amino acids long. The V end lost 5 bases, the J end lost 4 bases, and 12 bases lay between the germline ends.